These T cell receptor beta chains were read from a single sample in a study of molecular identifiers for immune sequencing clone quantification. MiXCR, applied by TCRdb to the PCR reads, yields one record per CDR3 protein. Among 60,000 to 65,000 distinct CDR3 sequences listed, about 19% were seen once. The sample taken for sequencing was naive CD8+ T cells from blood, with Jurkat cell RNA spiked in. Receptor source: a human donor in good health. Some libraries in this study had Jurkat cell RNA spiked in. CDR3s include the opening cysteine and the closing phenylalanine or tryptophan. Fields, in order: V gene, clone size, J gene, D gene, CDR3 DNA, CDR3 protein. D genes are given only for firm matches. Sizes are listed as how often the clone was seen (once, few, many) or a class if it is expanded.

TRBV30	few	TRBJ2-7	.	TGTGCCTGGGAGGGGGGCTACATCTACGAGCAGTACTTC	CAWEGGYIYEQYF
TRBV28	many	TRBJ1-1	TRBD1	TGTGCCAGCAGTCCCAAGGACAGGGGGCCGGTGAACACTGAAGCTTTCTTT	CASSPKDRGPVNTEAFF
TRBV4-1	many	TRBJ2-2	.	TGCGCCAGCAGCGCGTATTCTACGACCACCGGGGAGCTGTTTTTT	CASSAYSTTTGELFF
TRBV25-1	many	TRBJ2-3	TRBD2	TGTGCCAGCAGTGTAGGAGCGGGACCAGATACGCAGTATTTT	CASSVGAGPDTQYF
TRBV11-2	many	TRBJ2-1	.	TGTGCCAGCAGCTCCCTGGGGGACATGAACTACAATGAGCAGTTCTTC	CASSSLGDMNYNEQFF
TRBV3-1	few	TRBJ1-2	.	TGTGCCAGCAGCCAAAAAACCGGCAGGGTCAATGGCTACACCTTC	CASSQKTGRVNGYTF
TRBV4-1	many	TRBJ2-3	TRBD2	TGCGCCAGCAGCCAAGTTAGCGGGAGTGATACGCAGTATTTT	CASSQVSGSDTQYF
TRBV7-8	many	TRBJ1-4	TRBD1	TGTGCCAGCAGCATGACAGGGGGCCGGGATGAAAAACTGTTTTTT	CASSMTGGRDEKLFF
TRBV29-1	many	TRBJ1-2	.	TGCAGCGTTGAAGATCTGTCGACCGACTATGGCTACACCTTC	CSVEDLSTDYGYTF
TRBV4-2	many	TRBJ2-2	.	TGTGCCAGCAGCCAAGAGGTTGGGGATACCGGGGAGCTGTTTTTT	CASSQEVGDTGELFF
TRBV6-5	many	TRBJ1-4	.	TGTGCCAGCACCACCCGTTGGGGACCGCGAAATGAAAAACTGTTTTTT	CASTTRWGPRNEKLFF